One sample yielded the 27 T cell receptor beta chains listed below, sequenced in a study of shared clonotypes between healthy human individuals. Some clones are missing from TCRdb's copy, which holds only in-frame ones; the method was immunoSEQ multiplex PCR. Here the sample spans millions of clones, more than 85% being singletons. The specimen was naive CD4+ T cells from PBMCs. Subset indicated: CD45RA+ positively selected. Every receptor here comes from a man aged 18 to 30 in good health. Some clones in this sample may be carry-over from other donors' samples.

The chain joins TRBV6-5 to TRBJ2-7; 7 positions match TRBD2. Germline assignment: CDR1 MNHEY and CDR2 SVGAGI. The CDR3 loop spans 15 amino acids. V shed 5 bases, J shed 0 bases, and the junction held 7 bases outside the gene matches. The CDR3 protein is CASSPLAVDSYEQYF. CDR3 nucleotides: TGTGCCAGCAGTCCCCTAGCGGTCGACTCCTACGAGCAGTACTTC.

V is TRBV9 and J is TRBJ1-3; D is perhaps TRBD1 (5 bases). The ends were cut back, 7 bases at V and 4 bases at J, with 18 bases in the middle. The V gene's germline CDR1 is SGDLS and CDR2 YYNGEE. The CDR3 extends over 15 amino acids. Written as DNA, the CDR3 is TGTGCCAGCGCGGGGGAGGGGACGCCCGGAAACACCATATATTTT. Translating gives CASAGEGTPGNTIYF. The full variable domain, completed using reference TRBV9 and TRBJ1-3, is DSGVTQTPKHLITATGQRVTLRCSPRSGDLSVYWYQQSLDQGLQFLIQYYNGEERAKGNILERFSAQQFPDLHSELNLSSLELGDSALYFCASAGEGTPGNTIYFGEGSWLTVV.

This sequence joins TRBV28 and TRBJ2-5; TRBD1 matches 7 bases. V was clipped by 3 bases and J by 4 bases; unmatched bases: 20. Germline-derived CDR1 and CDR2 are MDHEN and SYDVKM. The CDR3 extends over 19 amino acids. DNA for the CDR3: TGTGCCAGCAGTTTCGAGACTAACCCCGAGGGGGCCTGGGGAGAGACCCAGTACTTC. The encoded protein is CASSFETNPEGAWGETQYF.

This clone appeared once. The chain recombines TRBV27 with TRBJ1-4; D gene unclear. Germline V lookup: CDR1 MNHEY, CDR2 SMNVEV (reference sequence). The CDR3 has 15 residues. V dropped 5 bases and J dropped 0 bases, with 10 bases sitting between them. The CDR3 DNA reads as TGTGCCAGCAGTCCCTCCAGTGCAACTAATGAAAAACTGTTTTTT. It encodes CASSPSSATNEKLFF.

This chain joins TRBV5-6 and TRBJ2-7, with D perhaps TRBD1 (6 bases). CDR3 length: 13 residues. Germline CDR1 SGHDT, CDR2 YYEEEE. V lost 4 bases, J lost 5 bases, and 13 bases lay in between. Here the CDR3 DNA reads TGTGCCAGCAGCGCAGGACAGCTCAACGAGCAGTACTTC. Its protein product is CASSAGQLNEQYF.

The chain couples TRBV28 to TRBJ1-1; no clear D. Trimming took 4 bases from V and 3 from J, leaving 15 bases between them. Germline-derived CDR1 and CDR2 are MDHEN and SYDVKM. CDR3 size: 15 residues. The CDR3 nucleotides read TGTGCCAGCAGTTCTCTAAAGCAGGAGGACACTGAAGCTTTCTTT. This sequence encodes CASSSLKQEDTEAFF.

A remark on this clone: The identical CDR3 is also encoded by other nucleotide sequences in the sample. V gene TRBV28 combines with J gene TRBJ2-5; TRBD1 is a possible D gene (5 bases). The V and J ends lost 3 bases and 4 bases respectively, with 9 bases between them. This CDR3 contains 13 residues. Germline V CDR1 and CDR2: MDHEN, SYDVKM. The chain's CDR3 is CASSLAGLETQYF. CDR3 sequence (DNA): TGTGCCAGCAGTTTGGCAGGGTTAGAGACCCAGTACTTC. Complete variable domain (other parts from reference TRBV28 and TRBJ2-5): DVKVTQSSRYLVKRTGEKVFLECVQDMDHENMFWYRQDPGLGLRLIYFSYDVKMKEKGDIPEGYSVSREKKERFSLILESASTNQTSMYLCASSLAGLETQYFGPGTRLLVL.

This clone has just a few counts. This chain joins TRBV7-9 and TRBJ1-3; the match to TRBD1 covers 7 bases. V gave up 5 bases and J gave up 0 bases; unmatched junction bases: 4. This CDR3 contains 15 residues. Germline lookup yields CDR1 SEHNR and CDR2 FQNEAQ (reference sequence). The CDR3 DNA sequence: TGTGCCAGCAGCCGACAGGGAAACTCTGGAAACACCATATATTTT. It codes for CASSRQGNSGNTIYF.

This sequence joins TRBV6-1 and TRBJ1-4; D perhaps matches TRBD1 (5 bases). This CDR3 is built from 15 residues. Deletions cut 5 bases from V and 4 bases from J, with 14 bases between. In germline, CDR1 is MNHNS, CDR2 SASEGT. The CDR3 sequence: CASSFRGIRNEKLFF. CDR3 DNA sequence: TGTGCCAGCAGTTTCCGGGGGATACGTAATGAAAAACTGTTTTTT.

With regard to this clone: The sample holds other DNA sequences that translate to the same CDR3. The chain employs TRBV5-1 and TRBJ2-3; D is unresolved. The V and J ends lost 4 bases and 3 bases respectively, with 6 bases between them. The germline V gene encodes CDR1 SGHRS and CDR2 YFSETQ. The CDR3 consists of 12 residues. CDR3: CASSRRTDTQYF. The CDR3 DNA is TGCGCCAGCAGCCGAAGAACAGATACGCAGTATTTT.

Comments on this clone: Different DNA sequences within this sample yield the same CDR3. The CDR3 DNA reads as TGTGCCAGCTCACCAGGACGGAGCTCTGGAAACACCATATATTTT. It specifies CASSPGRSSGNTIYF. The chain has TRBV18 and TRBJ1-3; D call uncertain. This CDR3 is built from 15 residues. V lost 2 bases to trimming and J lost 0 bases, with 8 bases between them. Germline V gene data show CDR1 as KGHSH and CDR2 as LQKENI.

The CDR3: CASSILGSRLQNTIYF. As DNA, the CDR3 is TGTGCCAGCAGTATTCTTGGGTCTCGGCTACAGAACACCATATATTTT. The chain employs TRBV2 and TRBJ1-3; D not resolved. This CDR3 spans 16 amino acids. CDR1 is SNHLY, CDR2 FYNNEI, per germline. V was clipped by 5 bases and J by 7 bases, with 21 bases between them. The entire variable domain, with the rest obtained from reference TRBV2 and TRBJ1-3, is as follows: EPEVTQTPSHQVTQMGQEVILRCVPISNHLYFYWYRQILGQKVEFLVSFYNNEISEKSEIFDDQFSVERPDGSNFTLKIRSTKLEDSAMYFCASSILGSRLQNTIYFGEGSWLTVV.

This sequence joins TRBV5-1 and TRBJ2-1, with 11 bases lining up with TRBD2. The CDR3 covers 17 residues. Per the germline V gene, CDR1 is SGHRS and CDR2 is YFSETQ. Losses at the gene ends were 5 bases for V and 4 bases for J; bases not matched to a gene: 11. CDR3: CASSYPPGLAEYNEQFF. CDR3 DNA sequence: TGCGCCAGCAGTTACCCTCCGGGACTAGCGGAATACAATGAGCAGTTCTTC.

The V gene is TRBV19, the J gene TRBJ2-3; 9 positions agree with TRBD1. The V gene's germline CDR1 is LNHDA and CDR2 SQIVND (reference sequence). CDR3 size: 15 residues. Germline trimming cut 6 bases from V and 2 bases from J; bases unmatched to any gene: 6. The CDR3: CASSKGQGLTDTQYF. Written as DNA, the CDR3 is TGTGCCAGTAGCAAGGGACAGGGCCTCACAGATACGCAGTATTTT. The full variable domain, in which reference TRBV19 and TRBJ2-3 provide the parts outside the CDR3, is DGGITQSPKYLFRKEGQNVTLSCEQNLNHDAMYWYRQDPGQGLRLIYYSQIVNDFQKGDIAEGYSVSREKKESFPLTVTSAQKNPTAFYLCASSKGQGLTDTQYFGPGTRLTVL.

V gene TRBV10-1 combines with J gene TRBJ1-2; D call uncertain. Trimming took 0 bases from V and 8 from J, leaving 10 bases between them. Germline loops: CDR1 WNHNN, CDR2 SYGVQD (reference sequence). The CDR3 has 13 amino acids. CDR3 sequence: CASSESLGRGYTF. The CDR3 DNA reads TGCGCCAGCAGTGAGTCGTTGGGTCGGGGCTACACCTTC.

In its sample, this clone was seen once. This chain uses TRBV7-9 with TRBJ1-2; 10 nucleotides match TRBD1. This CDR3 has 15 residues. J lost 3 bases, V lost 5 bases, and 6 bases had no gene match. Germline CDR1 SEHNR, CDR2 FQNEAQ (reference sequence). The CDR3 nucleotides read TGTGCCAGCAGCCCCGGCGGGACAGGGGACTATGGCTACACCTTC. Protein product: CASSPGGTGDYGYTF.

The gene calls are TRBV28 and TRBJ2-3, with D tentatively TRBD2 (6 bases). V was pared by 5 bases and J by 5 bases, with 17 bases between. The V gene's germline CDR1 is MDHEN and CDR2 SYDVKM. This CDR3 region has 15 residues. The CDR3 loop is CASSAPPGARDTQYF. The CDR3, as DNA: TGTGCCAGCAGTGCCCCACCGGGAGCAAGAGATACGCAGTATTTT.

V gene TRBV28 combines with J gene TRBJ1-5, with D possibly matching TRBD1 (5 bases). Germline assignment: CDR1 MDHEN and CDR2 SYDVKM. Between the trimmed V and J ends, which lost 8 bases and 0 bases, there was a span of 23 bases. This CDR3 comprises 18 residues. The CDR3 DNA reads as TGTGCCAGCGGGGGATGGGCGCGGAACCTAAATAGCAATCAGCCCCAGCATTTT. Translated, it gives CASGGWARNLNSNQPQHF.

As concerns this clone: Additional DNA sequences in this sample encode the identical CDR3. This chain uses TRBV2 with TRBJ1-4; 7 bases align to TRBD1. V gave up 4 bases and J gave up 4 bases; unmatched junction bases: 0. The germline gives CDR1 SNHLY, CDR2 FYNNEI. The CDR3 covers 13 residues. CDR3 nucleotides: TGTGCCAGCAGTGGACAGGGTAATGAAAAACTGTTTTTT. This gives the protein CASSGQGNEKLFF.

V and J are TRBV5-1 and TRBJ2-7; D is ambiguous. This CDR3 comprises 14 residues. The germline CDR1 and CDR2 sequences are SGHRS and YFSETQ. V was pared by 1 base and J by 2 bases, with 10 bases between. CDR3 DNA: TGCGCCAGCAGCTTGATATCACGGACCTACGAGCAGTACTTC. It encodes CASSLISRTYEQYF.

The V gene is TRBV20-1, the J gene TRBJ1-2; D is possibly TRBD1 (6 bases). The CDR3 consists of 11 residues. The germline V gene has CDR1 DFQATT and CDR2 SNEGSKA (reference sequence). Trimming cost V 7 bases and J 8 bases, with 14 bases left between them. CDR3 DNA: TGCAGTGTTCGGACAGCTTCAGGCTACACCTTC. Translating gives CSVRTASGYTF.

A remark on this clone: The sample contains more than one DNA sequence encoding this CDR3. The J gene is TRBJ2-1, the V gene TRBV6-1; 11 positions match TRBD2. The CDR3 extends over 15 amino acids. From germline, CDR1 is MNHNS and CDR2 SASEGT. J gave up 7 bases and V 6 bases, and 8 bases lay outside the gene matches. The CDR3 bases are TGTGCCAGCAGCCTACTAGCGGGAGTTGGGAATGAGCAGTTCTTC. Amino acid sequence: CASSLLAGVGNEQFF.

The chain is built from TRBV5-1 and TRBJ2-2; 10 nucleotides agree with TRBD1. J lost 5 bases, V lost 5 bases, and 6 bases had no gene match. Germline assignment: CDR1 SGHRS and CDR2 YFSETQ. The CDR3 is 15 residues long. CDR3: CASRLTGGRTGELFF. The CDR3 nucleotides read TGCGCCAGCAGGTTGACAGGGGGCAGGACCGGGGAGCTGTTTTTT.

The V and J genes are TRBV11-2 and TRBJ1-2; no firm D call. Trimming stripped 4 bases from V and 0 bases from J, with 15 bases between. The CDR3 contains 16 residues. CDR1 is SGHAT, CDR2 FQNNGV, per germline. In nucleotides, the CDR3 is TGTGCCAGCAGCTACCTAGGACTGAAGTCTAACTATGGCTACACCTTC. This sequence encodes CASSYLGLKSNYGYTF.

The chain is built from TRBV5-1 and TRBJ2-5; no reliable D call. V was cut by 4 bases and J by 2 bases, with 12 bases left in between. This CDR3 region has 14 residues. Germline assignment: CDR1 SGHRS and CDR2 YFSETQ. DNA for the CDR3: TGCGCCAGCAGCGCCCGTCGTGCTCAAGAGACCCAGTACTTC. This gives the protein CASSARRAQETQYF.

About this clone: Within the sample, other DNA sequences also encode this same CDR3. This chain uses TRBV28 with TRBJ1-1, with TRBD1 identical over 8 bases. The CDR3 runs 14 residues. Germline trimming cut 5 bases from V and 1 base from J; bases unmatched to any gene: 3. CDR1 MDHEN and CDR2 SYDVKM come from the germline V gene. Here the CDR3 reads CASSLGQGNTEAFF. In DNA form, the CDR3 reads TGTGCCAGCAGTCTTGGACAGGGGAACACTGAAGCTTTCTTT.

The rearrangement joins TRBV12-2 to TRBJ1-5; the table's D gene call, TRBD1, was not cross checked with the DNA. TRBV12-2 is a documented pseudogene. CDR3 size: 16 residues. The CDR3: CASRLGPTGVRQPQHF. The CDR3, as DNA: TGTGCAAGTCGCTTAGGCCCGACAGGGGTCAGACAGCCCCAGCATTTT.